The 25 T cell receptor beta chains below all came from one sample that was sequenced in a study of technical replicates of blood from four donors. Generated by immunoSEQ multiplex PCR, the TCRdb table keeps only in-frame clones and is missing some. The sample includes under 75,000 clones, approximately 93% of them seen just once. Sample: T cells isolated from PBMCs. The receptors come from a human donor in good health.

This chain uses TRBV14 with TRBJ2-7; 11 bases align to TRBD2. Losses at the gene ends were 1 base for V and 2 bases for J; bases not matched to a gene: 4. In germline, CDR1 is SGHDN, CDR2 FVKESK. This CDR3 region has 16 residues. DNA of the CDR3: TGTGCCAGCAGCCAAGGAGGGACTAGCGGAGCCTACGAGCAGTACTTC. It encodes CASSQGGTSGAYEQYF.

This chain connects TRBV4-3 to TRBJ1-4, with D possibly being TRBD1 (6 bases). Trimming removed 0 bases from V and 6 bases from J, with 14 bases in between. Germline CDR1 is LGHNA and CDR2 is YSLEER. The CDR3 loop spans 16 amino acids. For the CDR3, the DNA is TGCGCCAGCAGCCAAGATCCGAGGACAGTATATGAAAAACTGTTTTTT. Its translation: CASSQDPRTVYEKLFF.

V is TRBV5-1 and J is TRBJ2-7, with TRBD2 matching 10 bases. The germline CDR1 and CDR2 sequences are SGHRS and YFSETQ. This CDR3 is 15 amino acids long. J was trimmed by 2 bases and V by 5 bases; bases with no gene match: 7. CDR3 nucleotide sequence: TGCGCCAGCAGTCCCGCACTAGCGGGGCCCTACGAGCAGTACTTC. It yields the protein CASSPALAGPYEQYF.

The chain is built from TRBV6-6 and TRBJ2-2; D is unclear. V was trimmed by 4 bases and J by 2 bases, leaving 8 bases between them. CDR1 and CDR2 (germline): MNHNY, SVGAGI (reference sequence). The length of the CDR3 is 14 residues. As DNA, the CDR3 is TGTGCCAGCAGTTTCCAGGAAAACACCGGGGAGCTGTTTTTT. Translation gives CASSFQENTGELFF.

This chain links TRBV5-1 with TRBJ2-3; 10 bases fit TRBD1. CDR1 SGHRS and CDR2 YFSETQ come from the germline V gene. Losses at the gene ends were 0 bases for V and 5 bases for J; bases not matched to a gene: 3. The CDR3 length is 15 residues. The CDR3 reads CASSLEGQGLDTQYF. CDR3 DNA: TGCGCCAGCAGCTTGGAGGGACAGGGGTTAGATACGCAGTATTTT.

The sample holds one count of this clone. The rearrangement links TRBV28 to TRBJ2-7, with TRBD1 identical over 10 bases. This CDR3 contains 14 residues. The V gene end was trimmed by 3 bases and the J gene end by 7 bases; junction bases not matched to a gene: 6. The germline gives CDR1 MDHEN, CDR2 SYDVKM. For the CDR3, the DNA is TGTGCCAGCAGTTTCGGGACAGGGGTTTGGGAGCAGTACTTC. Its translation: CASSFGTGVWEQYF.

The table lists this clone with a count of one. The V gene is TRBV5-1, the J gene TRBJ2-1; 10 bases are a match to TRBD1. This CDR3 contains 15 residues. Germline lookup yields CDR1 SGHRS and CDR2 YFSETQ. V lost 2 bases, J lost 8 bases, and 7 bases stayed unmatched. The CDR3 DNA reads TGCGCCAGCAGCTTAAGGACAGGGGGTTTCGATGAGCAGTTCTTC. It codes for CASSLRTGGFDEQFF.

The chain is built from TRBV5-1 and TRBJ1-2, with D possibly TRBD1 on 5 matching bases. V was trimmed by 5 bases and J by 1 base, leaving 15 bases between them. Germline CDR1 is SGHRS and CDR2 is YFSETQ. The CDR3 is 15 amino acids. The chain's CDR3 is CASRLESGGNYGYTF. CDR3 bases: TGCGCCAGCAGGCTCGAATCGGGGGGTAACTATGGCTACACCTTC. The full variable domain, completed using reference TRBV5-1 and TRBJ1-2, is KAGVTQTPRYLIKTRGQQVTLSCSPISGHRSVSWYQQTPGQGLQFLFEYFSETQRNKGNFPGRFSGRQFSNSRSEMNVSTLELGDSALYLCASRLESGGNYGYTFGSGTRLTVV.

In DNA form, the CDR3 reads TGCGCCAGCAGCCAAACATTGACAGGGTTCTACGAGCAGTACTTC. Amino acids: CASSQTLTGFYEQYF. The chain recombines TRBV4-1 with TRBJ2-7, with 7 bases aligning to TRBD1. This CDR3 has 15 residues. Germline CDR1 is MGHRA and CDR2 is YSYEKL. The J segment lost 3 bases and the V segment lost 2 bases, leaving 7 bases of the junction unmatched.

The V gene is TRBV4-1, the J gene TRBJ2-7; 8 nucleotides align to TRBD1. The CDR3 has 15 amino acids. V lost 6 bases to trimming and J lost 4 bases; unmatched junction nucleotides: 11. Germline CDR1 reads MGHRA; CDR2 reads YSYEKL. In DNA form, the CDR3 reads TGCGCCAGCAGTCAACTACCAGGGGGCTTGTACGAGCAGTACTTC. It codes for CASSQLPGGLYEQYF.

The V and J genes are TRBV28 and TRBJ1-1, with TRBD1 as a possible D gene (5 bases). This CDR3 contains 17 residues. Germline V gives CDR1 MDHEN, CDR2 SYDVKM. Trimming removed 3 bases at V and 1 base at J, with 18 bases between. The CDR3 nucleotides are TGTGCCAGCAGTTTGCTCGTTTTGGGGGAGGGGAACACTGAAGCTTTCTTT. Translation: CASSLLVLGEGNTEAFF.

The table lists this clone with a count of one. The chain joins TRBV4-3 to TRBJ1-1; 8 positions match TRBD1. The CDR3 runs to 15 residues. J gave up 7 bases and V 1 base, and 8 bases lay outside the gene matches. The germline V gene has CDR1 LGHNA and CDR2 YSLEER. This CDR3 is CASSQARGRMGEAFF. The CDR3 DNA reads TGCGCCAGCAGCCAAGCCAGGGGGCGAATGGGTGAAGCTTTCTTT.

The chain recombines TRBV11-2 with TRBJ1-2, with D unclear. Germline lookup yields CDR1 SGHAT and CDR2 FQNNGV. Trimming removed 4 bases at V and 8 bases at J, with 20 bases between. The CDR3 contains 15 residues. CDR3 sequence reads: CASSSLREKSAGYTF. CDR3 in DNA: TGTGCCAGCAGCTCACTTCGGGAGAAATCCGCCGGCTACACCTTC.

The chain couples TRBV4-1 to TRBJ1-5, with no clear D. Germline CDR1 MGHRA, CDR2 YSYEKL. The CDR3 length is 21 residues. V was pared by 0 bases and J by 0 bases, with 24 bases between. The CDR3: CASSQDPVGQPKDYSNQPQHF. CDR3 sequence (DNA): TGCGCCAGCAGCCAAGATCCCGTAGGGCAGCCAAAAGACTATAGCAATCAGCCCCAGCATTTT.

This chain connects TRBV27 to TRBJ1-3; D is possibly TRBD1 (6 bases). CDR1 is MNHEY and CDR2 is SMNVEV in the germline V gene (reference sequence). This CDR3 spans 17 amino acids. Trimming took 2 bases from V and 4 from J, leaving 18 bases between them. The CDR3 nucleotides are TGTGCCAGCAGTTTACTTGCCCCCTACAGGGCCGGAAACACCATATATTTT. Translated: CASSLLAPYRAGNTIYF.

This clone was seen only once. The rearrangement joins TRBV20-1 to TRBJ2-7; D is unclear. This CDR3 spans 11 amino acids. Between the trimmed V and J ends, which lost 3 bases and 7 bases, there was a span of 10 bases. Germline V gene sequence: CDR1 DFQATT, CDR2 SNEGSKA (reference sequence). CDR3 DNA sequence: TGCAGTGCTAGCTTAACTTGGGAGCAGTACTTC. Translation: CSASLTWEQYF.

V is TRBV29-1 and J is TRBJ2-1; 13 bases align to TRBD2. With 7 bases clipped from V and 12 bases from J, the junction kept 3 bases outside the gene matches. This CDR3 has 11 residues. In germline, CDR1 is SQVTM, CDR2 ANQGSEA. The CDR3 protein is CSATSGRLQFF. DNA for the CDR3: TGCAGCGCGACTAGCGGGAGGTTGCAGTTCTTC.

The rearrangement joins TRBV2 to TRBJ2-1, with 8 bases aligning to TRBD1. Germline trimming cut 4 bases from V and 8 bases from J; bases unmatched to any gene: 4. The CDR3 is made up of 13 amino acids. Germline values: CDR1 SNHLY, CDR2 FYNNEI. The CDR3 DNA sequence: TGTGCCAGCAGTGCAGACAGGGGTGATGAGCAGTTCTTC. Protein sequence: CASSADRGDEQFF.

This chain connects TRBV6-5 to TRBJ2-1, with TRBD2 matching 7 bases. V lost 6 bases, J lost 8 bases, and 10 bases stayed unmatched. CDR3 size: 14 residues. CDR1 and CDR2 (germline): MNHEY, SVGAGI. The CDR3 DNA is TGTGCCAGCAGGGCTCGGACTAGTTTCCATGAGCAGTTCTTC. It codes for CASRARTSFHEQFF.

The chain is built from TRBV7-9 and TRBJ2-2; tentatively, D is TRBD2 (6 bases). V was cut by 1 base and J by 5 bases, with 8 bases left in between. CDR1 SEHNR and CDR2 FQNEAQ come from the germline V gene (reference sequence). This CDR3 has 14 amino acids. CDR3 sequence reads: CASSLVGGTGELFF. CDR3 sequence (DNA): TGTGCCAGCAGCTTAGTTGGAGGGACCGGGGAGCTGTTTTTT. The full variable domain, completed using reference TRBV7-9 and TRBJ2-2, is DTGVSQNPRHKITKRGQNVTFRCDPISEHNRLYWYRQTLGQGPEFLTYFQNEAQLEKSRLLSDRFSAERPKGSFSTLEIQRTEQGDSAMYLCASSLVGGTGELFFGEGSRLTVL.

Details on this clone: A read error may produce the germline difference seen at one junction end. The chain carries TRBV14 and TRBJ2-7; D might be TRBD1 (6 bases). The CDR3 sequence is 20 residues long. CDR1 is SGHDN, CDR2 FVKESK, per germline. CDR3 sequence (DNA): TGTGCCAGCAGTCAAGATGTGGTCTTTACCGGGACACGACTCTCCTACGAGCAGTACTTC. This encodes CASSQDVVFTGTRLSYEQYF.

The gene calls are TRBV11-2 and TRBJ1-5, with a possible D match to TRBD1 (6 bases). With 4 bases removed from V and 0 bases from J, the gap between germline ends came to 13 bases. Germline loops: CDR1 SGHAT, CDR2 FQNNGV. The CDR3 runs to 16 residues. In nucleotides, the CDR3 is TGTGCCAGCAGCTCCGGACAGATTTATAGCAATCAGCCCCAGCATTTT. Translated, it gives CASSSGQIYSNQPQHF.

The chain couples TRBV5-6 to TRBJ2-7; D possibly corresponds to TRBD1 (5 bases). Trimming pared 3 bases from V and 3 bases from J, leaving 10 bases between. This CDR3 has 13 residues. Germline lookup yields CDR1 SGHDT and CDR2 YYEEEE. The CDR3 spells CASSYQGVYEQYF. In DNA form, the CDR3 reads TGTGCCAGCAGCTACCAGGGTGTCTACGAGCAGTACTTC.

This clone appeared a single time. The V and J genes are TRBV11-2 and TRBJ2-7; tentatively, D is TRBD1 (6 bases). This CDR3 has 14 residues. The germline V gene encodes CDR1 SGHAT and CDR2 FQNNGV. Trimming cost V 2 bases and J 3 bases, with 11 bases left between them. The CDR3: CASSLSHRDYEQYF. The CDR3 nucleotides are TGTGCCAGCAGCTTATCGCACAGGGACTACGAGCAGTACTTC.

The genes are TRBV30 and TRBJ2-5; D uncertain. The V gene lost 2 bases and the J gene lost 5 bases, with 3 bases spanning the gap. The CDR3 sequence is 10 residues long. Germline V gene lookup returns CDR1 GTSNPN and CDR2 SVGIG (reference sequence). The CDR3 protein is CAWSQETQYF. The CDR3 DNA reads as TGTGCCTGGAGTCAGGAGACCCAGTACTTC.